The rows below give T cell receptor beta chains drawn from one sample of a study of shared clonotypes between healthy human individuals. Profiling relied on immunoSEQ multiplex PCR, and the TCRdb table lists in-frame clones only, not all of them. The sample consists of about 1,800,000 clones, about 95% of them appearing once. Sequencing was performed on naive CD8+ T cells sorted from blood. Receptors were obtained from a man between 18 and 35 years old in good health. The CDR3 runs from the conserved cysteine through the conserved F or W. A D gene is named only where the DNA matches it firmly. Size is stated for part of the rows, as once, few or many counts, or as a class when the clone is expanded.

15 TRBJ1-2 TRBV27 - - TGTGCCAGCAGTCCCCGGACGTCTATTAACTATGGCTACACCTTC CASSPRTSINYGYTF
14 TRBJ2-7 TRBV29-1 - TRBD2 TGCAGCGTTGTAGTCGGCGGGAGCTCCTACGAGCAGTACTTC CSVVVGGSSYEQYF
16 TRBJ2-2 TRBV27 - TRBD2 TGTGCCAGCAGTTTTTTTCCGACTAGCGGTACCGGGGAGCTGTTTTTT CASSFFPTSGTGELFF
16 TRBJ2-2 TRBV7-8 once TRBD1 TGTGCCAGCAGCTTAGTTCCGACAGGGGCCACCGGGGAGCTGTTTTTT CASSLVPTGATGELFF
14 TRBJ1-1 TRBV7-9 - - TGTGCCAGCAGTAATAGTCTGCCATACACTGAAGCTTTCTTT CASSNSLPYTEAFF
14 TRBJ1-3 TRBV6-5 - - TGTGCCAGCAGTTACGGGGGCCCTGGAAACACCATATATTTT CASSYGGPGNTIYF
13 TRBJ1-1 TRBV6-5 - - TGTGCCAGCAGTTACAAGGGTGGCACAGAAGCTTTCTTT CASSYKGGTEAFF
16 TRBJ1-1 TRBV6-5 - TRBD1 TGTGCCAGCAGTTCCTGGACAGGGGAGGGTGACACTGAAGCTTTCTTT CASSSWTGEGDTEAFF
14 TRBJ1-6 TRBV5-1 - - TGCGCCAGCAGCTTAACGGGGCAAAATTCACCCCTCCACTTT CASSLTGQNSPLHF
15 TRBJ1-2 TRBV14 - - TGTGCCAGCAGCCTGCCCGGCGGATCAAACTATGGCTACACCTTC CASSLPGGSNYGYTF
14 TRBJ2-7 TRBV7-9 - - TGTGCCAGCAGCCCCTCCGGGGATACCTACGAGCAGTACTTC CASSPSGDTYEQYF
16 TRBJ1-4 TRBV7-9 - - TGTGCCAGCAGCATACCACTGGAAAGTCCGGATGAAAAACTGTTTTTT CASSIPLESPDEKLFF
14 TRBJ2-7 TRBV27 - - TGTGCCAGCAGTTTAGTTGACCAAGGCTACGAGCAGTACTTC CASSLVDQGYEQYF
14 TRBJ1-2 TRBV6-5 - TRBD1 TGTGCCAGCAGTGCCGGGACAGGGGTCAATGGCTACACCTTC CASSAGTGVNGYTF
15 TRBJ2-1 TRBV28 - TRBD1 TGTGCCAGCAGCCAAGGACAGGGCTCCTACAATGAGCAGTTCTTC CASSQGQGSYNEQFF